This paragraph covers one T cell receptor (beta chain) sequence. The target antigen is unknown. Specified time point: recipient sample about 28 days before transplant, after cytoreduction. Blood collection times were about day -28 and days 30, 100, 180 posttransplant. The V segment lost 5 bases and the J segment 1 base; nucleotides outside the gene matches: 2. The CDR3 totals 14 residues. Germline lookup yields CDR1 LNHDA and CDR2 SQIVND (reference sequence). This sample was included in a study of T cell clonotyping in hematopoietic cell transplantation. Clones were read by immunoSEQ multiplex PCR, and TCRdb kept only the in-frame ones, dropping some. The data contain 10,000 to 11,000 clones, 80% to 90% of them singletons. Findings and caveats of the study: No sorting was done, leaving CD4 and CD8 contributions mixed. After transplant, recipient diversity fell while pathologically expanded clonotypes grew through day 180.

The source is a woman in her forties or fifties with chronic myeloid leukemia. Some clones in this sample may be carry-over from other donors' samples. The V and J genes are TRBV19 and TRBJ2-3; 8 nucleotides align to TRBD2. The sequences come from peripheral blood mononuclear cells, collected before stem cell transplant. In DNA form, the CDR3 reads TGTGCCAGTAGTTTCGGGAGGGGCACAGATACGCAGTATTTT. It is translated as CASSFGRGTDTQYF. The entire variable domain, with the rest obtained from reference TRBV19 and TRBJ2-3, is as follows: DGGITQSPKYLFRKEGQNVTLSCEQNLNHDAMYWYRQDPGQGLRLIYYSQIVNDFQKGDIAEGYSVSREKKESFPLTVTSAQKNPTAFYLCASSFGRGTDTQYFGPGTRLTVL.